The source of this T cell receptor (beta chain) is a study of T-cell memory formation after mild COVID-19. Notes on the study in general: Mostly located in CM and EM were contracting CD4+ clones, with contracting CD8+ clones located in EMRA. The appearance of some responding clones in pre-infection memory suggested that cross-reactive memory joined.

This clonotype has more than one count but fewer than ten. What it binds is not known. This CDR3 is built from 10 residues. The germline V gene has CDR1 SNHLY and CDR2 FYNNEI. TCRdb recomputed calls from the 5' RACE reads with MiXCR, one row per CDR3 protein. The sample lists about 210,000 distinct CDR3 sequences; more than 9% were seen once. The TCR comes from a man younger than 35 who had mild COVID-19 (a few samples of this study predate the infection). Cell type and time point are not known. This chain links TRBV2 with TRBJ2-7; D gene uncertain. What was sequenced was PBMCs or a T cell subset sorted from them (not recorded which). This chain's CDR3 is CASGRYEQYF. CDR3 in DNA: TGTGCTAGTGGGCGGTACGAGCAGTACTTC.